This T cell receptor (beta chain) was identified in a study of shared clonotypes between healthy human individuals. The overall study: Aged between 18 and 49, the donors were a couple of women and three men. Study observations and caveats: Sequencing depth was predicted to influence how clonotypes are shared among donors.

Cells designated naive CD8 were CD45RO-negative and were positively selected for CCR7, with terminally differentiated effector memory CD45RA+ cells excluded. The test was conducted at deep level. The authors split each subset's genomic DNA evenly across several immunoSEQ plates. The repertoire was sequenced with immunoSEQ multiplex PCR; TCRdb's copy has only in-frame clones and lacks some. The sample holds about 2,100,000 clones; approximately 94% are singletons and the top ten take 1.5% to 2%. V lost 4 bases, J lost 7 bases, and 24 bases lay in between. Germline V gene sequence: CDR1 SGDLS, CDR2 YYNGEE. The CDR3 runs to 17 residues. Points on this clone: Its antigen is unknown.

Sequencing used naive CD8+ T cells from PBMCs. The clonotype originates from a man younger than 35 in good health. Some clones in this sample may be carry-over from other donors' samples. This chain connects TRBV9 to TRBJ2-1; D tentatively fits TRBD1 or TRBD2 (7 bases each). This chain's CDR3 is CASSSGRGPPSTNEQFF. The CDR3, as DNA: TGTGCCAGCAGCTCGGGGAGGGGGCCACCCTCTACAAATGAGCAGTTCTTC.